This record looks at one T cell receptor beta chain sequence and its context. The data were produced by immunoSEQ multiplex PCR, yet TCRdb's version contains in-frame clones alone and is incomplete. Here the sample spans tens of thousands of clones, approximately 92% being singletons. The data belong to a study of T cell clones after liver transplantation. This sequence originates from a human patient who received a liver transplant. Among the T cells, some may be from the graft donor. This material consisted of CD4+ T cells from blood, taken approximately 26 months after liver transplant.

The CDR3 spells CASSLARIENTGELFF. The CDR3 DNA follows: TGTGCCAGCAGCTTAGCGAGAATAGAGAACACCGGGGAGCTGTTTTTT. The chain has TRBV7-2 and TRBJ2-2, with D unresolved. CDR3 length: 16 amino acids. From germline, CDR1 is SGHTA and CDR2 FQGNSA. Trimming took 0 bases from V and 1 from J, leaving 9 bases between them.